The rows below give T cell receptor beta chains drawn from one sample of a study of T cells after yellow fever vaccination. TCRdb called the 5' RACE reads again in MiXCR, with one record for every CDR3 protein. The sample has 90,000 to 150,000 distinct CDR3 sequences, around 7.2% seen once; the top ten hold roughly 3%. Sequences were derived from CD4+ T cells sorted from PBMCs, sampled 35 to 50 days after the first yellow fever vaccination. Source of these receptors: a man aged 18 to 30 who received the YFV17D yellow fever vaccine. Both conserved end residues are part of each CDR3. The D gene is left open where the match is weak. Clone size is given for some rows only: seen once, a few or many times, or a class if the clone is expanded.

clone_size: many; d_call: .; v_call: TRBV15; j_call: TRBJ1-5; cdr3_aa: CATSRDQPQHF; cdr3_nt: TGTGCCACCAGCAGAGACCAGCCCCAGCATTTT
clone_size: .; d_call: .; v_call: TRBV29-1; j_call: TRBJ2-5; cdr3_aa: CSVVSEQETQYF; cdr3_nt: TGCAGCGTTGTGTCCGAACAAGAGACCCAGTACTTC
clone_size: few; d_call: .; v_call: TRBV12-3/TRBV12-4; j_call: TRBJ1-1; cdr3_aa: CASSLVWGPSTEAFF; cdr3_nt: TGTGCCAGCAGTTTAGTATGGGGGCCCAGCACTGAAGCTTTCTTT
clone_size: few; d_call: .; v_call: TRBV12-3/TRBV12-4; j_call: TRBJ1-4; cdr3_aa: CASSRDRNLNEKLFF; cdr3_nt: TGTGCCAGCAGCCGCGACAGGAACCTTAATGAAAAACTGTTTTTT
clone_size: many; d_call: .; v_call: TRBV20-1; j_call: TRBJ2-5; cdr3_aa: CSAGRGETQYF; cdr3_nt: TGCAGTGCTGGGAGAGGGGAGACCCAGTACTTC
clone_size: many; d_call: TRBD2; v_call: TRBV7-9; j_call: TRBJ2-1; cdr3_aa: CASSLGLAGTSSYNEQFF; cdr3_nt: TGTGCCAGCAGCCTCGGACTAGCGGGGACCAGCTCCTACAATGAGCAGTTCTTC
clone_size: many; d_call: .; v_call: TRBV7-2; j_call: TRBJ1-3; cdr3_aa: CASSLVGSRSGNTIYF; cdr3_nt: TGTGCCAGCAGCTTAGTAGGCAGTCGATCTGGAAACACCATATATTTT
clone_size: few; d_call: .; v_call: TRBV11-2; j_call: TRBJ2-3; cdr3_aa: CASSAYKDTQYF; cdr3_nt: TGTGCCAGCAGCGCCTACAAGGATACGCAGTATTTT
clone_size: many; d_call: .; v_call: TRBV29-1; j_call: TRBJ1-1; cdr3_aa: CSVGAGWGMNTEAFF; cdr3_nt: TGCAGCGTTGGGGCAGGGTGGGGGATGAACACTGAAGCTTTCTTT
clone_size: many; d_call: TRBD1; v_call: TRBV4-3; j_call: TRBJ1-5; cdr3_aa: CASSQDRGQGGLPQHF; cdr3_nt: TGCGCCAGCAGCCAAGATCGGGGACAGGGGGGATTGCCCCAGCATTTT
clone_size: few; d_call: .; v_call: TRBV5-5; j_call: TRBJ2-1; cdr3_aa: CASSLEPIGNEQFF; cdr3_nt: TGTGCCAGCAGCTTGGAACCAATCGGAAATGAGCAGTTCTTC
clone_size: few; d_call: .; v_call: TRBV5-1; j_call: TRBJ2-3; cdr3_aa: CASSLELTSDSTDTQYF; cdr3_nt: TGCGCCAGCAGCTTGGAGCTTACTAGTGATTCCACAGATACGCAGTATTTT
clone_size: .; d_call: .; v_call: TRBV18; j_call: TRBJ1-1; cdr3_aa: CASSPTPGDTEAFF; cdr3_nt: TGTGCCAGCTCCCCGACACCCGGGGACACTGAAGCTTTCTTT
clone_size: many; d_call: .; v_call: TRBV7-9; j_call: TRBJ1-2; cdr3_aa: CASSPRARGAYGYTF; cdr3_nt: TGTGCCAGCAGCCCCCGGGCCCGGGGCGCTTATGGCTACACCTTC
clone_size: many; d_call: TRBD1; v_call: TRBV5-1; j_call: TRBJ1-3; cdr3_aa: CASRPGQYSSGNTIYF; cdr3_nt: TGCGCCAGCCGCCCGGGACAGTATTCCTCTGGAAACACCATATATTTT
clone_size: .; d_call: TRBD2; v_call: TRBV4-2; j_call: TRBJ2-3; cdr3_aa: CASSGSGARDTQYF; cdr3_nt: TGTGCCAGCAGCGGGAGCGGGGCCCGTGATACGCAGTATTTT
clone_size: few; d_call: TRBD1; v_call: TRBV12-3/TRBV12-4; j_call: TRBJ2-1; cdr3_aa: CASRTGTGGRDNEQFF; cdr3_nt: TGTGCCAGCAGAACCGGGACAGGGGGTAGGGACAATGAGCAGTTCTTC
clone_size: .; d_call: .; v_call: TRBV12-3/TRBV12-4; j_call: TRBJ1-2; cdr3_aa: CASSPWAASNYGYTF; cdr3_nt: TGTGCCAGCAGCCCCTGGGCCGCATCTAACTATGGCTACACCTTC
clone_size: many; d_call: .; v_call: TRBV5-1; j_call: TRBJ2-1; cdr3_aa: CASSLVGPTINEQFF; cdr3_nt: TGCGCCAGCAGCTTGGTAGGACCAACTATCAATGAGCAGTTCTTC
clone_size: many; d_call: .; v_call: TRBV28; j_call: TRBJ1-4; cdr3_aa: CASSSSHRKLFF; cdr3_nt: TGTGCCAGCAGTTCGTCACATCGGAAACTGTTTTTT
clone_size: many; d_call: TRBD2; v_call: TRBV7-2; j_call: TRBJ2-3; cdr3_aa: CASSPTSGGLTDTQYF; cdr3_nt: TGTGCCAGCAGCCCTACTAGCGGGGGCCTCACAGATACGCAGTATTTT
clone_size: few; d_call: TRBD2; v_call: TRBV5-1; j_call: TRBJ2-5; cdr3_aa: CASSVLAQSTQYF; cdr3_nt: TGCGCCAGCAGCGTACTAGCGCAGTCGACCCAGTACTTC
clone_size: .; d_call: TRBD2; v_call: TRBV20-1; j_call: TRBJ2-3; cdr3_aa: CSAVGTRSSGTDTQYF; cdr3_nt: TGCAGTGCTGTTGGGACTAGATCCTCTGGCACAGATACGCAGTATTTT
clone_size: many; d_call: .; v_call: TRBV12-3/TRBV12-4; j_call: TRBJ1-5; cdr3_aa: CASSGSSRGRGNQPQHF; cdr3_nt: TGTGCCAGCAGTGGATCTTCGAGGGGTCGGGGCAATCAGCCCCAGCATTTT
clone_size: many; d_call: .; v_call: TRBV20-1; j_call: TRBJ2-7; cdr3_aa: CSALIGDEQYF; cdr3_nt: TGCAGTGCTCTAATTGGTGACGAGCAGTACTTC
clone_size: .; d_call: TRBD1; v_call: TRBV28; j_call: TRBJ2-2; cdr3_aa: CASSPDGTGTGELFF; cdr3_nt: TGTGCCAGCAGCCCAGACGGGACAGGCACCGGGGAGCTGTTTTTT
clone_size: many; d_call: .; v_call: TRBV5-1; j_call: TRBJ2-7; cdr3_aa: CASSPGPETASYEQYF; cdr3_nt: TGCGCCAGCAGCCCTGGCCCGGAGACGGCCTCCTACGAGCAGTACTTC
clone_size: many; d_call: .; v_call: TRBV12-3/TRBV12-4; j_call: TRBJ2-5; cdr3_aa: CASSPTGETQYF; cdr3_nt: TGTGCCAGCAGTCCCACCGGAGAGACCCAGTACTTC
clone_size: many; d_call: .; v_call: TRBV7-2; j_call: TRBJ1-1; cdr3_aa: CASSSALGIRNTEAFF; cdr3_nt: TGTGCCAGCAGCTCCGCTCTGGGAATAAGGAACACTGAAGCTTTCTTT